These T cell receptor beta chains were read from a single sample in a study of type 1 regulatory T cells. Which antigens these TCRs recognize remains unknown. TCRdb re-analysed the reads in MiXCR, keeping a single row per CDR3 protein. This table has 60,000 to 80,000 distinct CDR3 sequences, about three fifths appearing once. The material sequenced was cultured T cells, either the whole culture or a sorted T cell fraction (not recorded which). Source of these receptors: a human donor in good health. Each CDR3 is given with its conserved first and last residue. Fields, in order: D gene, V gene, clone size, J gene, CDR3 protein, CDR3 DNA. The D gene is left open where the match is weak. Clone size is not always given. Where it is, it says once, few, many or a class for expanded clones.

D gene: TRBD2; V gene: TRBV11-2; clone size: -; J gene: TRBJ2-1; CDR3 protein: CASSSISGGYNEQFF; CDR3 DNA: TGTGCCAGCAGCTCGATTAGCGGGGGGTACAATGAGCAGTTCTTC
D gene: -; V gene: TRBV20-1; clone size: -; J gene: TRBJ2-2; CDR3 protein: CSASRGANTGELFF; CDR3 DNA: TGCAGTGCTAGTCGCGGAGCTAACACCGGGGAGCTGTTTTTT
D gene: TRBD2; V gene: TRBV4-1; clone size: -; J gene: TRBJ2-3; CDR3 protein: CASSQVWELAISTDTQYF; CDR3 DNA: TGCGCCAGCAGCCAAGTATGGGAACTAGCGATTAGCACAGATACGCAGTATTTT
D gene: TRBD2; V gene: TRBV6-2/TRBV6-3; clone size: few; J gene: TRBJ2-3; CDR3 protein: CASSPIPGLADRLGDTQYF; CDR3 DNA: TGTGCCAGCAGTCCGATACCGGGACTAGCGGACCGTTTAGGAGATACGCAGTATTTT
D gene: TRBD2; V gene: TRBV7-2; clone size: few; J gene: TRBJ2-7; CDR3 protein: CASSSTSSRYEQYF; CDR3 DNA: TGTGCCAGCAGCTCGACTAGCTCTCGCTACGAGCAGTACTTC
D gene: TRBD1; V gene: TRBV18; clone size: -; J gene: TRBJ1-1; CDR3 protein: CASSPRGTGSNTEAFF; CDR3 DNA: TGTGCCAGCTCACCACGAGGGACAGGGTCGAACACTGAAGCTTTCTTT
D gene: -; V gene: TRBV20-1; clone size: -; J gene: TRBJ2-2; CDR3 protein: CSARQPRGGIGTGELFF; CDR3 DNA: TGCAGTGCTAGGCAACCCCGTGGCGGGATCGGCACCGGGGAGCTGTTTTTT
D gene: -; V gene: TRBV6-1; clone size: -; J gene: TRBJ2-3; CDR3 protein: CASSNEGSDTQYF; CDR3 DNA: TGTGCCAGCAGCAACGAGGGTTCCGATACGCAGTATTTT
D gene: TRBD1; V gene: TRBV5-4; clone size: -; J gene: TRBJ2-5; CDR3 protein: CASSLRTGAGETQYF; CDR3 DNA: TGTGCCAGCAGCCTCCGGACAGGGGCGGGAGAGACCCAGTACTTC
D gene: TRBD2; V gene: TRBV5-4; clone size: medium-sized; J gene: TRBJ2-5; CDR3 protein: CASSSTRTSGQETQYF; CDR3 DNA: TGTGCCAGCAGCTCCACCCGAACTAGCGGCCAAGAGACCCAGTACTTC
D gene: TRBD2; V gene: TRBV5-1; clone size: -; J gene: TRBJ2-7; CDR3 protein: CASSLTSDEQYF; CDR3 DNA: TGCGCCAGCAGCTTGACTAGCGACGAGCAGTACTTC
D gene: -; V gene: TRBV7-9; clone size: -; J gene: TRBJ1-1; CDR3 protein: CASSFRGNTEAFF; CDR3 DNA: TGTGCCAGCAGCTTCCGGGGGAACACTGAAGCTTTCTTT
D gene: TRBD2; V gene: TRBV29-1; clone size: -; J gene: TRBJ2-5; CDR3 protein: CSVFRREGRETQYF; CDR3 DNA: TGCAGCGTTTTTCGGCGGGAGGGCCGGGAGACCCAGTACTTC
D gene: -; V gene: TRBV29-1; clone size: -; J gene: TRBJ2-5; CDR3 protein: CSVSLGEEETQYF; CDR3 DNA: TGCAGCGTTTCCTTGGGGGAGGAAGAGACCCAGTACTTC
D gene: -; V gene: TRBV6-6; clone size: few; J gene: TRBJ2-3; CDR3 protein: CASIDPLADTQYF; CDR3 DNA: TGTGCCAGCATCGACCCGTTGGCAGATACGCAGTATTTT
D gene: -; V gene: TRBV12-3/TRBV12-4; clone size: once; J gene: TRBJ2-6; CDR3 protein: CASSHDISGANVLTF; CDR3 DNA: TGTGCCAGCAGCCACGACATCTCTGGGGCCAACGTCCTGACTTTC
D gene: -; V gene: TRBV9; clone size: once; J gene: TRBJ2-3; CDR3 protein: CASSVSVNTDTQYF; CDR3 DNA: TGTGCCAGCAGCGTTTCTGTAAACACAGATACGCAGTATTTT
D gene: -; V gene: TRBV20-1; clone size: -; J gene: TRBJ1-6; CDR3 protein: CSARDRGGFDSPLHF; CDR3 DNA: TGCAGTGCTAGAGATCGGGGGGGTTTCGATTCACCCCTCCACTTT
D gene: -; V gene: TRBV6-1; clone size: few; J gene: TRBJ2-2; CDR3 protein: CASTPFGGTGELFF; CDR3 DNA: TGTGCCAGCACCCCGTTTGGGGGGACCGGGGAGCTGTTTTTT
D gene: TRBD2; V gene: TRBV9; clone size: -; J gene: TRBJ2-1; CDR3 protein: CASSVDLLAGGPYNEQFF; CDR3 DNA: TGTGCCAGCAGCGTAGATCTCCTAGCGGGAGGTCCCTACAATGAGCAGTTCTTC
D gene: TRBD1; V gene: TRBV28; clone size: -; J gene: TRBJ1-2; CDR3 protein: CASSAFGTASNYGYTF; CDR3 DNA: TGTGCCAGCAGTGCCTTCGGGACAGCCTCTAACTATGGCTACACCTTC
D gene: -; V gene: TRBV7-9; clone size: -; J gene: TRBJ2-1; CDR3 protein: CASSLTLDLYNEQFF; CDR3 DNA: TGTGCCAGCAGCTTAACACTAGACCTATACAATGAGCAGTTCTTC
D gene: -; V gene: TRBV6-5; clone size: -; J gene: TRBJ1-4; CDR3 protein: CASSYFSGGQGKLFF; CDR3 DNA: TGTGCCAGCAGTTATTTTTCTGGGGGGCAGGGAAAACTGTTTTTT
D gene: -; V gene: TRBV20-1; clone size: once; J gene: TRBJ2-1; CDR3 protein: CSARGGDNEQFF; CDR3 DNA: TGCAGTGCTAGGGGTGGGGACAATGAGCAGTTCTTC
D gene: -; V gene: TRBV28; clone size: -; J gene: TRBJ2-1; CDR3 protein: CASSFTSYYSYNEQFF; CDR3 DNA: TGTGCCAGCAGTTTTACTAGCTACTACTCCTACAATGAGCAGTTCTTC
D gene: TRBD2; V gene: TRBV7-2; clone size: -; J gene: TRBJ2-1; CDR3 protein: CASSAGLAESYNEQFF; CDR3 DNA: TGTGCCAGCAGCGCCGGGCTAGCGGAATCCTACAATGAGCAGTTCTTC
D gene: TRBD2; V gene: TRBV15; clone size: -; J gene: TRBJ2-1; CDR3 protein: CATSMGGRQGEQFF; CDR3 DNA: TGTGCCACCAGCATGGGCGGGAGGCAGGGTGAGCAGTTCTTC
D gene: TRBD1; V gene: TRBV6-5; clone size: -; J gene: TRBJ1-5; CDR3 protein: CASRSQGGQPQHF; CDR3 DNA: TGTGCCAGCAGGTCACAGGGGGGTCAGCCCCAGCATTTT
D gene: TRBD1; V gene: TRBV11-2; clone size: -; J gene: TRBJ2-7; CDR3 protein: CASSFPGQSSEQYF; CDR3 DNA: TGTGCCAGCAGCTTTCCGGGACAGTCTTCCGAGCAGTACTTC
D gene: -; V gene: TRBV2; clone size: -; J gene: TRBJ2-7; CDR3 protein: CASYQPLSYEQYF; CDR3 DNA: TGTGCCAGCTACCAGCCACTCTCCTACGAGCAGTACTTC
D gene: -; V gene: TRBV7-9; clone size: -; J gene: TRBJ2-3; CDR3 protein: CASSSWGNTDTQYF; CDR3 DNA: TGTGCCAGCAGCTCATGGGGCAACACAGATACGCAGTATTTT
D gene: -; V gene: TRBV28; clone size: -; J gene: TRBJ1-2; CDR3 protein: CASSFLQLYGYTF; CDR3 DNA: TGTGCCAGCAGTTTTTTACAGCTCTATGGCTACACCTTC
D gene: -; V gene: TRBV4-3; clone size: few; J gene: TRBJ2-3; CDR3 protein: CASSLGTGQGTDTQYF; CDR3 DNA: TGCGCCAGCAGCCTCGGAACAGGTCAGGGGACAGATACGCAGTATTTT
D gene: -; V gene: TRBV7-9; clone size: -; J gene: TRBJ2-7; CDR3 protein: CASSDAGAGYF; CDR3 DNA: TGTGCCAGCAGCGACGCAGGAGCAGGGTACTTC
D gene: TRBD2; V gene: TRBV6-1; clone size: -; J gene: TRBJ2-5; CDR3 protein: CASSERFTGTSGSRQETQYF; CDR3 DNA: TGTGCCAGCAGTGAACGATTCACCGGGACTAGCGGGAGTAGGCAAGAGACCCAGTACTTC
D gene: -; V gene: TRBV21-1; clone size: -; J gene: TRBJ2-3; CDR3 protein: CASSKASGREPKDTQYF; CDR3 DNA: TGTGCCAGCAGCAAAGCTAGCGGGAGGGAGCCCAAAGATACGCAGTATTTT
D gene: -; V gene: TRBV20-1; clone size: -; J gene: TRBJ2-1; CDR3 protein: CSAWSSGAYSYNEQFF; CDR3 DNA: TGCAGTGCTTGGAGTTCAGGGGCGTACTCCTACAATGAGCAGTTCTTC
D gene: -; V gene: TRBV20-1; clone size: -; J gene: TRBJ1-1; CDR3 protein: CSAPGPAEAFF; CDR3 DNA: TGCAGTGCTCCCGGGCCTGCAGAAGCTTTCTTT
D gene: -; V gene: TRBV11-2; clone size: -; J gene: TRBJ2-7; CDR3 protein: CASSPMGSGVSPYEQYF; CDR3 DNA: TGTGCCAGCAGTCCTATGGGGAGCGGTGTAAGCCCCTACGAGCAGTACTTC
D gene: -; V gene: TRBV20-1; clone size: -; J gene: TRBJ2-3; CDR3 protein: CSAPPNGAGNTDTQYF; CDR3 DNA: TGCAGTGCTCCTCCCAATGGGGCGGGAAACACAGATACGCAGTATTTT
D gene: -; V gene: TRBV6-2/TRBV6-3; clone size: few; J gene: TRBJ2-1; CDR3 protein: CASSYSGSRNEQFF; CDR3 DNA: TGTGCCAGCAGTTACTCAGGCTCACGAAATGAGCAGTTCTTC
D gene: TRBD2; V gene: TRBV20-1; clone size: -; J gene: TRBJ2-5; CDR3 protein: CSASGTSGGALLQETQYF; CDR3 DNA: TGCAGTGCCTCCGGGACCAGCGGGGGGGCTCTCCTCCAAGAGACCCAGTACTTC
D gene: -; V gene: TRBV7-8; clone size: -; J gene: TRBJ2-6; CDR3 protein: CASRKSSGANVLTF; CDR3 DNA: TGTGCCAGCAGGAAGAGCTCTGGGGCCAACGTCCTGACTTTC
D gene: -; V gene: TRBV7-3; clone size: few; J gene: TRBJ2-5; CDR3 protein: CASSARVRETQYF; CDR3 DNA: TGTGCCAGCAGCGCCAGGGTTAGGGAGACCCAGTACTTC
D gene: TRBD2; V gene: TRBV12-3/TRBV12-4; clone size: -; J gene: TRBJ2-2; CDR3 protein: CASSAPPGGSSTGELFF; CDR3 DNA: TGTGCCAGCAGTGCCCCCCCAGGCGGGAGTAGCACCGGGGAGCTGTTTTTT
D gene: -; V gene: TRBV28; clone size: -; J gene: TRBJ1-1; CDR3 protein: CASSLIAVAGGPEAFF; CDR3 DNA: TGTGCCAGCAGTTTAATAGCTGTAGCGGGGGGCCCTGAAGCTTTCTTT
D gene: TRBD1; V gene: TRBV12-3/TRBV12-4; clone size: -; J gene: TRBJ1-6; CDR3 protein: CASSLGQGAGNSPLHF; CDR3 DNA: TGTGCCAGCAGTCTGGGACAGGGGGCCGGGAATTCACCCCTCCACTTT